These 14 T cell receptor beta chains were all obtained from the same sample, sequenced in a study of cytomegalovirus exposure and HLA in healthy donors. 13 Jbeta primers and 60 Vbeta primers were used for the PCR. TCRdb keeps only in-frame clones here, not all; method: immunoSEQ multiplex PCR. The sample includes 95,000 to 120,000 clones, roughly 70% of them seen just once. The sample comprised PBMCs. The source of these receptors is a man between 18 and 29 years old in good health and CMV-seropositive.

The chain carries TRBV9 and TRBJ2-1; 14 bases align to TRBD2. Looked up from germline, CDR1 is SGDLS and CDR2 is YYNGEE. The CDR3 spans 15 residues. Losses at the gene ends were 4 bases for V and 8 bases for J; bases not matched to a gene: 5. CDR3 sequence: CASSLGLAGVDEQFF. DNA for the CDR3: TGTGCCAGCAGCCTGGGACTAGCGGGGGTGGATGAGCAGTTCTTC.

J is TRBJ1-6 and V is TRBV6-5; TRBD1 agrees at 9 bases. This CDR3 is built from 15 residues. V lost 2 bases and J lost 9; bases outside the gene matches: 5. Germline lookup yields CDR1 MNHEY and CDR2 SVGAGI. The CDR3 sequence: CASSYTRQGGSPLHF. In DNA form, the CDR3 reads TGTGCCAGCAGTTACACGCGACAGGGGGGTTCACCCCTCCACTTT.

This clone has just a few counts. The gene calls are TRBV20-1 and TRBJ2-3; D call uncertain. The CDR3 runs 11 residues. V was trimmed by 5 bases and J by 6 bases, leaving 9 bases between them. Germline values: CDR1 DFQATT, CDR2 SNEGSKA (reference sequence). DNA of the CDR3: TGCAGTGCTTTAGCTTCGGATACGCAGTATTTT. Protein product: CSALASDTQYF.

The V and J genes are TRBV19 and TRBJ1-1; weak D call: TRBD1 (5 bases). The germline CDR1 and CDR2 sequences are LNHDA and SQIVND (reference sequence). This CDR3 region has 12 residues. V was cut by 4 bases and J by 7 bases, with 10 bases left in between. CDR3 in amino acids: CASSRKGLEAFF. In DNA form, the CDR3 reads TGTGCCAGTAGTAGAAAGGGACTTGAAGCTTTCTTT.

This clone was detected only a few times. The DNA of the CDR3 is TGTGCCAGCAGTGGGGCCAGGGGGTACTACAATGAGCAGTTCTTC. Encoded protein: CASSGARGYYNEQFF. V is TRBV2 and J is TRBJ2-1; 7 bases are shared with TRBD1. Trimming removed 4 bases from V and 3 bases from J; junction bases left unmatched: 6. Germline assignment: CDR1 SNHLY and CDR2 FYNNEI. CDR3 length: 15 amino acids.

The chain employs TRBV4-1 and TRBJ1-2; the match to TRBD1 covers 9 bases. The CDR3 length is 18 residues. The J segment lost 4 bases and the V segment lost 1 base, leaving 13 bases of the junction unmatched. Per the germline V gene, CDR1 is MGHRA and CDR2 is YSYEKL. The CDR3 region is CASSQGLFPGQGTYGYTF. The CDR3 region has the DNA TGCGCCAGCAGCCAAGGGCTCTTCCCGGGACAGGGTACCTATGGCTACACCTTC.

This chain links TRBV7-2 with TRBJ2-2, with 7 bases lining up with TRBD2. The junction had 3 bases not matched to a gene; V was cut back by 6 bases and J by 5 bases. The CDR3 consists of 13 residues. The germline gives CDR1 SGHTA, CDR2 FQGNSA. The CDR3 is CASRTSPTGELFF. The CDR3 region has the DNA TGTGCCAGCAGGACTAGCCCAACCGGGGAGCTGTTTTTT.

This clone has a single count. The chain links TRBV5-1 to TRBJ2-5; 7 bases are a match to TRBD2. The V gene end was trimmed by 4 bases and the J gene end by 3 bases; junction bases not matched to a gene: 12. Germline CDR1 is SGHRS and CDR2 is YFSETQ. The CDR3 is 16 amino acids. CDR3 DNA: TGCGCCAGCAGCCCACCTTTACTGGCGGGGGAAGAGACCCAGTACTTC. Protein product: CASSPPLLAGEETQYF.

This chain joins TRBV27 and TRBJ2-3; 14 nucleotides match TRBD2. The CDR3 has 17 amino acids. Germline V gene sequence: CDR1 MNHEY, CDR2 SMNVEV (reference sequence). V trimming: 3 bases; J trimming: 7 bases; junction bases outside the gene matches: 9. The CDR3 loop reads CASSFRTSGGRGHTQYF. CDR3 nucleotide sequence: TGTGCCAGCAGTTTCCGGACTAGCGGGGGGCGAGGACATACGCAGTATTTT.

The J gene is TRBJ1-1, the V gene TRBV9; 8 bases are shared with TRBD1. Germline V gene sequence: CDR1 SGDLS, CDR2 YYNGEE. V dropped 6 bases and J dropped 4; count of bases not matched to a gene: 8. The CDR3 covers 14 residues. The CDR3 sequence is CASNKDRAGTEAFF. The CDR3 nucleotides read TGTGCCAGCAACAAGGACAGGGCGGGCACTGAAGCTTTCTTT. Complete variable domain (other parts from reference TRBV9 and TRBJ1-1): DSGVTQTPKHLITATGQRVTLRCSPRSGDLSVYWYQQSLDQGLQFLIQYYNGEERAKGNILERFSAQQFPDLHSELNLSSLELGDSALYFCASNKDRAGTEAFFGQGTRLTVV.

CDR3 region: CASSIYAGGNEQFF. In DNA form, the CDR3 reads TGTGCCAGTAGTATATACGCGGGGGGCAATGAGCAGTTCTTC. J is TRBJ2-1 and V is TRBV19; TRBD2 aligns across 8 bases. Germline CDR1 and CDR2: LNHDA and SQIVND (reference sequence). The CDR3 runs to 14 residues. V dropped 2 bases and J dropped 6; count of bases not matched to a gene: 3. Filled out from reference TRBV19 and TRBJ2-1, the complete variable domain reads DGGITQSPKYLFRKEGQNVTLSCEQNLNHDAMYWYRQDPGQGLRLIYYSQIVNDFQKGDIAEGYSVSREKKESFPLTVTSAQKNPTAFYLCASSIYAGGNEQFFGPGTRLTVL.

The gene calls are TRBV2 and TRBJ2-1; 10 bases match TRBD2. Trimming took 6 bases from V and 5 from J; bases not matched to a gene: 10. The CDR3 has 16 residues. Germline values: CDR1 SNHLY, CDR2 FYNNEI. The CDR3 loop reads CASSATGTSADNEQFF. The CDR3 nucleotides are TGTGCCAGCAGCGCTACTGGGACTAGCGCTGACAATGAGCAGTTCTTC. Full variable domain (outside the CDR3, taken from reference TRBV2 and TRBJ2-1): EPEVTQTPSHQVTQMGQEVILRCVPISNHLYFYWYRQILGQKVEFLVSFYNNEISEKSEIFDDQFSVERPDGSNFTLKIRSTKLEDSAMYFCASSATGTSADNEQFFGPGTRLTVL.

This sequence joins TRBV27 and TRBJ2-3; 8 nucleotides agree with TRBD1. The ends lost 5 bases at V and 1 base at J; junction bases unmatched: 8. Germline V gene lookup returns CDR1 MNHEY and CDR2 SMNVEV (reference sequence). CDR3 size: 16 residues. The CDR3 DNA is TGTGCCAGCAGTCCACCCAGGGGGCCCGGCACAGATACGCAGTATTTT. Translation gives CASSPPRGPGTDTQYF.

V is TRBV5-4 and J is TRBJ2-1; 7 bases fit TRBD1. From germline, CDR1 is SGHNT and CDR2 YYREEE (reference sequence). With 0 bases clipped from V and 0 bases from J, the junction kept 6 bases outside the gene matches. The CDR3 has 17 amino acids. CDR3 nucleotides: TGTGCCAGCAGCTTGGGACAGGGCCCTCTCTCCTACAATGAGCAGTTCTTC. It specifies CASSLGQGPLSYNEQFF.